These 20 T cell receptor beta chains were sequenced from one sample in a study of monozygotic twins with inflammatory bowel disease. Using the 5' RACE reads, TCRdb records one entry per CDR3 protein without DNA. The sample table sets out over 350,000 distinct CDR3 sequences. The sample consisted of blood. These receptors were collected from a human donor with ulcerative colitis or Crohn's disease, or a healthy co-twin of an affected twin (not recorded which).

The chain has TRBV28 and TRBJ2-1; the D call from TCRdb, TRBD1, cannot be confirmed without DNA. Germline V gene data show CDR1 as MDHEN and CDR2 as SYDVKM. CDR3 length equals 14 residues. The CDR3 sequence is CASSLQDRYNEQFF.

The chain is built from TRBV4-3 and TRBJ1-2. The germline gives CDR1 LGHNA, CDR2 YSLEER. The CDR3 runs to 13 residues. The chain's CDR3 is CASSQEVNYGYTF.

The chain uses TRBV6-2 or TRBV6-3 and TRBJ2-7. The germline gives CDR1 MNHEY, CDR2 SVGEGT. CDR3 length equals 14 residues. Here the CDR3 reads CASSYVGRTYEQYF.

The chain recombines TRBV5-1 with TRBJ2-5; TCRdb outputs TRBD1, but without DNA this stays unchecked. This CDR3 has 15 amino acids. Germline V gene lookup returns CDR1 SGHRS and CDR2 YFSETQ. CDR3 amino acids: CASKILGDTQETQYF.

The V and J genes are TRBV7-3 and TRBJ2-7; TCRdb lists TRBD2, though no DNA is available to test this call. Per germline, CDR1 SGHTA and CDR2 FQGTGA. This CDR3 region has 18 residues. The CDR3 protein is CASSLTGLAGGGSYEQYF.

This chain connects TRBV12-3 or TRBV12-4 to TRBJ2-7. The CDR3 consists of 14 residues. The CDR3 reads CASSLGAFSYEQYF.

The CDR3 reads CASSLVAGDTEAFF. The chain joins TRBV5-1 to TRBJ1-1. The V gene's germline CDR1 is SGHRS and CDR2 YFSETQ. The CDR3 spans 14 residues.

The rearrangement joins TRBV7-2 to TRBJ2-6. Germline V gives CDR1 SGHTA, CDR2 FQGNSA. The CDR3 consists of 17 residues. The CDR3 region is CASSLSGLGSGANVLTF.

This chain uses TRBV9 with TRBJ1-4; the TRBD1 assignment by TCRdb is unverifiable without DNA. From germline, CDR1 is SGDLS and CDR2 YYNGEE. This CDR3 region has 15 residues. CDR3 residues: CASSVTGRNNEKLFF.

The chain joins TRBV5-6 to TRBJ2-1; the D call from TCRdb, TRBD1, cannot be confirmed without DNA. This CDR3 contains 14 residues. The germline V gene has CDR1 SGHDT and CDR2 YYEEEE. This CDR3 is CASSFRTEFGEQFF. The full variable domain, rest sourced from reference TRBV5-6 and TRBJ2-1, is DAGVTQSPTHLIKTRGQQVTLRCSPKSGHDTVSWYQQALGQGPQFIFQYYEEEERQRGNFPDRFSGHQFPNYSSELNVNALLLGDSALYLCASSFRTEFGEQFFGPGTRLTVL.

V usage is TRBV7-9 and J usage is TRBJ1-2; TCRdb names TRBD1, which stays unverified in the absence of DNA. Per germline, CDR1 SEHNR and CDR2 FQNEAQ (reference sequence). This CDR3 region has 13 residues. CDR3 sequence reads: CASSLVGAAGYTF.

The chain recombines TRBV19 with TRBJ2-1; absent DNA, TCRdb's TRBD2 call cannot be checked. The CDR3 extends over 16 amino acids. CDR1 LNHDA and CDR2 SQIVND come from the germline V gene (reference sequence). CDR3 residues: CASSILAGAFKGEQFF. The whole variable domain, remainder taken from reference TRBV19 and TRBJ2-1, is DGGITQSPKYLFRKEGQNVTLSCEQNLNHDAMYWYRQDPGQGLRLIYYSQIVNDFQKGDIAEGYSVSREKKESFPLTVTSAQKNPTAFYLCASSILAGAFKGEQFFGPGTRLTVL.

The chain combines TRBV7-9 with TRBJ1-2; TCRdb names TRBD1, which stays unverified in the absence of DNA. The CDR3 extends over 15 amino acids. CDR1 is SEHNR and CDR2 is FQNEAQ in the germline V gene (reference sequence). Here the CDR3 reads CASSLEIGGDYGYTF.

The chain couples TRBV5-1 to TRBJ2-2; the D call of TRBD1 rests on TCRdb alone, since no DNA is present to check it. Germline assignment: CDR1 SGHRS and CDR2 YFSETQ. The CDR3 runs 17 residues. CDR3 in amino acids: CASSLSLPGSNTGELFF.

The chain has TRBV28 and TRBJ2-2; the D gene TCRdb calls, TRBD1, cannot be checked with no DNA. CDR1 and CDR2 (germline): MDHEN, SYDVKM. There are 16 residues in the CDR3. CDR3 amino acids: CASSYPGGAGTGELFF.

CDR3: CASSPGGRGLGNEQFF. This sequence joins TRBV5-6 and TRBJ2-1; TCRdb calls TRBD1, which cannot be checked without DNA. Germline CDR1 SGHDT, CDR2 YYEEEE. The CDR3 has 16 amino acids.

The chain links TRBV6-5 to TRBJ1-5. This CDR3 comprises 15 residues. Germline assignment: CDR1 MNHEY and CDR2 SVGAGI. CDR3: CASSYGQVSNQPQHF.

V gene TRBV4-3 combines with J gene TRBJ2-7; TCRdb names TRBD1, which stays unverified in the absence of DNA. CDR1 and CDR2 (germline): LGHNA, YSLEER. This CDR3 is 16 amino acids long. CDR3: CASSQDGGGTIYEQYF.

CDR3 in amino acids: CASSLDMYSYEQYF. J is TRBJ2-7 and V is TRBV27; TCRdb proposes TRBD1, but this gene call is untestable without DNA. The CDR3 length is 14 residues. Germline V CDR1 and CDR2: MNHEY, SMNVEV (reference sequence).

The rearrangement uses TRBV5-1 and TRBJ1-1. Germline lookup yields CDR1 SGHRS and CDR2 YFSETQ. The CDR3 spans 12 residues. The CDR3 protein is CASSSEDLQAFF.